The rows below give T cell receptor beta chains drawn from one sample of a study of blood T cells in healthy people across ages. TCRdb called the 5' RACE reads again in MiXCR, with one record for every CDR3 protein. The sample carries about 970,000 distinct CDR3 sequences, roughly 51% recorded once. The sequenced material came from blood. All receptors derive from a woman aged 60 to 75 in good health. Each CDR3 is given with its conserved first and last residue. D genes are given only for firm matches. Not all rows give a size; the values are once, few, many and, for expanded clones, a class.

clone_size: NA
v_call: TRBV28
d_call: NA
j_call: TRBJ2-1
cdr3_aa: CACRAVSYNEQFF
cdr3_nt: TGTGCCTGCCGAGCGGTTTCCTACAATGAGCAGTTCTTC

clone_size: few
v_call: TRBV29-1
d_call: TRBD2
j_call: TRBJ2-1
cdr3_aa: CSVDGGGYNEQFF
cdr3_nt: TGCAGCGTTGATGGGGGGGGCTACAATGAGCAGTTCTTC

clone_size: NA
v_call: TRBV6-1
d_call: TRBD1
j_call: TRBJ1-1
cdr3_aa: CASSTGTGTMNTEAFF
cdr3_nt: TGTGCCAGCAGTACCGGGACAGGGACAATGAACACTGAAGCTTTCTTT

clone_size: NA
v_call: TRBV7-9
d_call: TRBD1
j_call: TRBJ2-7
cdr3_aa: CASSPPGGRTHEQYF
cdr3_nt: TGTGCCAGCAGCCCGCCAGGGGGCCGCACCCACGAGCAGTACTTC

clone_size: NA
v_call: TRBV5-1
d_call: TRBD2
j_call: TRBJ2-1
cdr3_aa: CASRLRLAGVIEQFF
cdr3_nt: TGCGCCAGCAGACTGAGACTAGCGGGAGTTATTGAGCAGTTCTTC

clone_size: NA
v_call: TRBV4-2
d_call: TRBD2
j_call: TRBJ2-1
cdr3_aa: CASSQDLRSGRITGEQFF
cdr3_nt: TGTGCCAGCAGCCAAGATTTGAGGAGCGGGAGGATTACGGGTGAGCAGTTCTTC

clone_size: NA
v_call: TRBV3-1
d_call: TRBD2
j_call: TRBJ2-5
cdr3_aa: CASSLYSSGRIKETQYF
cdr3_nt: TGTGCCAGCAGCCTCTATTCTAGCGGGAGGATTAAAGAGACCCAGTACTTC

clone_size: NA
v_call: TRBV7-2
d_call: NA
j_call: TRBJ2-7
cdr3_aa: CASSFGGTATYEQYF
cdr3_nt: TGTGCCAGCAGCTTCGGGGGGACAGCTACCTACGAGCAGTACTTC

clone_size: few
v_call: TRBV20-1
d_call: NA
j_call: TRBJ2-1
cdr3_aa: CSARDKRGDKGEQFF
cdr3_nt: TGCAGTGCTAGAGATAAGAGGGGGGATAAGGGTGAGCAGTTCTTC

clone_size: NA
v_call: TRBV5-1
d_call: TRBD2
j_call: TRBJ2-1
cdr3_aa: CASSGDWASGKSEQFF
cdr3_nt: TGCGCCAGCAGCGGGGATTGGGCTAGCGGAAAAAGCGAGCAGTTCTTC

clone_size: few
v_call: TRBV6-6
d_call: NA
j_call: TRBJ2-7
cdr3_aa: CASSTGPSPKYEQYF
cdr3_nt: TGTGCCAGCAGTACGGGGCCGTCCCCCAAGTACGAGCAGTACTTC

clone_size: NA
v_call: TRBV20-1
d_call: NA
j_call: TRBJ2-5
cdr3_aa: CTPEVLETQYF
cdr3_nt: TGCACCCCCGAGGTCCTTGAGACCCAGTACTTC

clone_size: few
v_call: TRBV29-1
d_call: NA
j_call: TRBJ2-1
cdr3_aa: CSVVEGGWQFF
cdr3_nt: TGCAGCGTTGTCGAGGGCGGGTGGCAGTTCTTC

clone_size: NA
v_call: TRBV7-8
d_call: TRBD2
j_call: TRBJ2-6
cdr3_aa: CASSFLLAGAGANVLTF
cdr3_nt: TGTGCCAGCAGCTTTTTGTTAGCGGGAGCTGGGGCCAACGTCCTGACTTTC

clone_size: NA
v_call: TRBV11-2
d_call: TRBD1
j_call: TRBJ1-6
cdr3_aa: CASSLRDRVVYSPLHF
cdr3_nt: TGTGCCAGCAGCCTCCGGGACAGGGTTGTATATTCACCCCTCCACTTT

clone_size: NA
v_call: TRBV5-6
d_call: TRBD2
j_call: TRBJ2-5
cdr3_aa: CASSRIGTIQETQYF
cdr3_nt: TGTGCCAGCAGCCGAATTGGGACTATTCAAGAGACCCAGTACTTC

clone_size: NA
v_call: TRBV10-3
d_call: TRBD2
j_call: TRBJ2-1
cdr3_aa: CAVLTSGRAPEQFF
cdr3_nt: TGTGCCGTTCTGACTAGCGGGAGGGCCCCTGAGCAGTTCTTC

clone_size: few
v_call: TRBV6-6
d_call: TRBD2
j_call: TRBJ2-1
cdr3_aa: CASRKLAGGQNEQFF
cdr3_nt: TGTGCCAGCCGCAAACTAGCGGGAGGGCAAAATGAGCAGTTCTTC

clone_size: few
v_call: TRBV11-2
d_call: TRBD1
j_call: TRBJ2-5
cdr3_aa: CASSSNRGPETQYF
cdr3_nt: TGTGCCAGCAGCTCCAACAGGGGGCCGGAGACCCAGTACTTC

clone_size: few
v_call: TRBV6-2/TRBV6-3
d_call: TRBD1
j_call: TRBJ2-7
cdr3_aa: CASSTDRGAYEQYF
cdr3_nt: TGTGCCAGCTCAACAGACAGGGGTGCCTACGAGCAGTACTTC

clone_size: NA
v_call: TRBV29-1
d_call: NA
j_call: TRBJ2-6
cdr3_aa: CSVEGHSGANVLTF
cdr3_nt: TGCAGCGTTGAAGGGCACTCTGGGGCCAACGTCCTGACTTTC

clone_size: NA
v_call: TRBV5-1
d_call: NA
j_call: TRBJ1-1
cdr3_aa: CASIVLPSRGAFF
cdr3_nt: TGCGCCAGCATAGTATTGCCGTCACGTGGAGCTTTCTTT

clone_size: NA
v_call: TRBV20-1
d_call: TRBD2
j_call: TRBJ2-1
cdr3_aa: CSATEGLAYNEQFF
cdr3_nt: TGCAGTGCTACAGAAGGACTAGCCTACAATGAGCAGTTCTTC

clone_size: NA
v_call: TRBV7-9
d_call: NA
j_call: TRBJ1-2
cdr3_aa: CASSPNGQSYGYTF
cdr3_nt: TGTGCCAGCAGCCCCAATGGACAGTCCTATGGCTACACCTTC

clone_size: many
v_call: TRBV29-1
d_call: NA
j_call: TRBJ2-7
cdr3_aa: CSVGSPSRDWAYEQYF
cdr3_nt: TGCAGCGTTGGTTCCCCATCCCGGGACTGGGCCTACGAGCAGTACTTC

clone_size: few
v_call: TRBV7-8
d_call: NA
j_call: TRBJ2-7
cdr3_aa: CASSLARVAPRDEQYF
cdr3_nt: TGTGCCAGCAGCTTAGCGCGTGTGGCTCCAAGGGACGAGCAGTACTTC

clone_size: NA
v_call: TRBV5-1
d_call: TRBD1
j_call: TRBJ1-2
cdr3_aa: CASTYRTGSYGYTF
cdr3_nt: TGCGCCAGCACCTACCGGACAGGGAGTTATGGCTACACCTTC

clone_size: NA
v_call: TRBV20-1
d_call: TRBD1
j_call: TRBJ1-2
cdr3_aa: CSARGRGQYNYGYTF
cdr3_nt: TGCAGTGCTAGAGGGAGGGGACAGTACAACTATGGCTACACCTTC

clone_size: few
v_call: TRBV5-1
d_call: TRBD1
j_call: TRBJ2-3
cdr3_aa: CASSSSGGLTDTQYF
cdr3_nt: TGCGCCAGCAGCTCGTCAGGGGGCCTCACAGATACGCAGTATTTT

clone_size: NA
v_call: TRBV29-1
d_call: NA
j_call: TRBJ2-5
cdr3_aa: CSVSTGRRETQYF
cdr3_nt: TGCAGCGTCTCGACAGGGAGGCGGGAGACCCAGTACTTC

clone_size: NA
v_call: TRBV6-5
d_call: NA
j_call: TRBJ2-1
cdr3_aa: CASSYFSPNAITARSSYNEQFF
cdr3_nt: TGTGCCAGCAGTTACTTTTCACCGAACGCGATTACAGCGAGAAGCTCCTACAATGAGCAGTTCTTC

clone_size: NA
v_call: TRBV20-1
d_call: NA
j_call: TRBJ2-2
cdr3_aa: CSARGVNTGELFF
cdr3_nt: TGCAGTGCTAGGGGTGTGAACACCGGGGAGCTGTTTTTT

clone_size: NA
v_call: TRBV2
d_call: NA
j_call: TRBJ1-2
cdr3_aa: CASSEQARGYTF
cdr3_nt: TGTGCCAGCAGTGAACAGGCTCGAGGCTACACCTTC

clone_size: NA
v_call: TRBV2
d_call: NA
j_call: TRBJ2-5
cdr3_aa: CASSEGSGTGETQYF
cdr3_nt: TGTGCCAGCAGTGAAGGATCGGGGACTGGAGAGACCCAGTACTTC

clone_size: NA
v_call: TRBV4-3
d_call: NA
j_call: TRBJ2-3
cdr3_aa: CASSQDLTALIEYF
cdr3_nt: TGCGCCAGCAGCCAAGATCTGACAGCTCTAATCGAGTATTTT

clone_size: NA
v_call: TRBV4-3
d_call: NA
j_call: TRBJ2-6
cdr3_aa: CASSQGIRGGNVLTF
cdr3_nt: TGCGCCAGCAGCCAAGGCATCAGGGGAGGAAACGTCCTGACTTTC

clone_size: NA
v_call: TRBV12-3/TRBV12-4
d_call: NA
j_call: TRBJ2-7
cdr3_aa: CASSFGDVAYEQYF
cdr3_nt: TGTGCCAGCAGTTTTGGGGACGTCGCCTACGAGCAGTACTTC

clone_size: NA
v_call: TRBV21-1
d_call: NA
j_call: TRBJ2-1
cdr3_aa: CASSTRSAAKKGGSRAYNEQFF
cdr3_nt: TGTGCCAGCAGCACAAGAAGTGCGGCAAAGAAGGGCGGGAGCAGGGCCTACAATGAGCAGTTCTTC

clone_size: few
v_call: TRBV12-3/TRBV12-4
d_call: TRBD2
j_call: TRBJ2-3
cdr3_aa: CASRPLAGPSNTQYF
cdr3_nt: TGTGCCAGCAGGCCCCTAGCGGGCCCATCCAATACGCAGTATTTT

clone_size: few
v_call: TRBV28
d_call: NA
j_call: TRBJ2-4
cdr3_aa: CASSPPRTSLINIQYF
cdr3_nt: TGTGCCAGCAGTCCGCCCCGGACAAGCCTTATTAACATTCAGTACTTC

clone_size: NA
v_call: TRBV11-1
d_call: TRBD2
j_call: TRBJ2-3
cdr3_aa: CASSSGLANLFTDTQYF
cdr3_nt: TGTGCCAGCAGCTCAGGACTAGCGAACCTATTCACAGATACGCAGTATTTT

clone_size: NA
v_call: TRBV15
d_call: NA
j_call: TRBJ1-2
cdr3_aa: CATSRDQVATTYGYTF
cdr3_nt: TGTGCCACCAGCAGAGATCAGGTTGCCACTACTTATGGCTACACCTTC

clone_size: few
v_call: TRBV7-2
d_call: TRBD2
j_call: TRBJ2-1
cdr3_aa: CASSRGTSGSIEQFF
cdr3_nt: TGTGCCAGCAGCCGGGGGACTAGCGGGAGCATTGAGCAGTTCTTC

clone_size: NA
v_call: TRBV7-2
d_call: NA
j_call: TRBJ1-1
cdr3_aa: CASSLVSRGIILEAFF
cdr3_nt: TGTGCCAGCAGCTTAGTCAGCCGGGGTATTATTTTAGAAGCTTTCTTT

clone_size: many
v_call: TRBV9
d_call: NA
j_call: TRBJ2-7
cdr3_aa: CASSARDVSYEQYF
cdr3_nt: TGTGCCAGCAGCGCCCGGGATGTCTCCTACGAGCAGTACTTC

clone_size: few
v_call: TRBV7-9
d_call: NA
j_call: TRBJ2-4
cdr3_aa: CASSLGSGLAKNIQYF
cdr3_nt: TGTGCCAGCAGCTTAGGGTCGGGTCTAGCCAAAAACATTCAGTACTTC

clone_size: NA
v_call: TRBV14
d_call: NA
j_call: TRBJ2-5
cdr3_aa: CASRRVGLGETQYF
cdr3_nt: TGTGCCAGCCGCCGGGTGGGTCTAGGGGAGACCCAGTACTTC

clone_size: few
v_call: TRBV10-3
d_call: NA
j_call: TRBJ1-2
cdr3_aa: CAISEDYGYTF
cdr3_nt: TGTGCCATCAGTGAGGACTATGGCTACACCTTC

clone_size: NA
v_call: TRBV7-8
d_call: NA
j_call: TRBJ1-1
cdr3_aa: CASSLGRRSTEAFF
cdr3_nt: TGTGCCAGCAGCTTAGGGCGCAGAAGCACTGAAGCTTTCTTT

clone_size: few
v_call: TRBV11-2
d_call: NA
j_call: TRBJ2-5
cdr3_aa: CASSKLGAATQETQYF
cdr3_nt: TGTGCCAGCAGCAAATTGGGGGCCGCAACCCAAGAGACCCAGTACTTC

clone_size: NA
v_call: TRBV20-1
d_call: TRBD1
j_call: TRBJ2-1
cdr3_aa: CSASRQGASLGEQFF
cdr3_nt: TGCAGTGCTAGCAGACAGGGTGCTAGCTTGGGTGAGCAGTTCTTC

clone_size: few
v_call: TRBV6-5
d_call: NA
j_call: TRBJ2-7
cdr3_aa: CASSEVGTPYEQYF
cdr3_nt: TGTGCCAGCAGCGAGGTTGGGACACCCTACGAGCAGTACTTC

clone_size: NA
v_call: TRBV6-1
d_call: NA
j_call: TRBJ2-7
cdr3_aa: CASSQTLRLLTYEQYF
cdr3_nt: TGTGCCAGCAGCCAGACACTAAGATTATTAACCTACGAGCAGTACTTC

clone_size: few
v_call: TRBV7-9
d_call: NA
j_call: TRBJ2-3
cdr3_aa: CASSYTFGSTDTQYF
cdr3_nt: TGTGCCAGCAGCTACACGTTCGGGAGCACAGATACGCAGTATTTT

clone_size: NA
v_call: TRBV9
d_call: NA
j_call: TRBJ2-1
cdr3_aa: CASSVQSGDNEQFF
cdr3_nt: TGTGCCAGCAGCGTACAATCCGGGGACAATGAGCAGTTCTTC